This record covers a single T cell receptor delta chain. Its cognate antigen has yet to be identified. TCRdb's entry gives the protein of a much larger clone, which mismatches this DNA's translation at residue 4, likely from a read error; the protein reported here is translated from the DNA. To prepare the library, multiplex PCR was applied. TCRdb records Illumina MiSeq as the sequencer. Every sorted gammadelta T cell sample had both its TCR gamma (TRG) and TCR delta (TRD) chains sequenced. The published analysis was carried out like this. Repertoire analyses included clonotype tree plots, accumulated frequency of the top 20 clonotypes, diversity index (DI) and D75 metrics. Via CATT, TCRdb reprocessed the public reads, and rows with identical DNA were then joined. TCRdb, rather than the study authors, made the V and J calls. The sample data list around 49,000 delta-chain clones, and about 2% of these were observed just once. The ten largest clonotypes hold around 24% of the sample.

Clipping removes 1 base from V and 0 bases from J, with 22 as the unmatched junction base count. Spanning cysteine to phenylalanine, the CDR3 consists of 21 amino acids. Of all the DNA, just the CDR3 is kept, 63 bases in frame from base 1. From a lookup of the germline V gene (reference sequence), CDR1 and CDR2 are TVYSNPD and GDNSRS. This sample is drawn from a study of γδ T cells in repeated Plasmodium falciparum infection (dated by TCRdb to the early 2020s). For the wider study: Malian children exposed to intense seasonal malaria transmission were enrolled in the natural-infection arm and compared with Australian children matched for age and gender. Using both natural infection in Mali and controlled human malaria infection, the study looked at the way repeated Plasmodium falciparum infection shapes the human gammadelta T cell repertoire. Four to six malaria-naive U.S. adults underwent four controlled human malaria infections by bites from P. falciparum NF54-infected Anopheles stephensi mosquitoes over about 600 days. Samples were collected from controlled-infection subjects at baseline, immediately before selected infections, and 21 days after each infection. The gammadelta TCR repertoires from Mali were analysed in two ways: cross-sectionally during periods with no transmission, and longitudinally across episodes of acute febrile malaria.

Vgamma9/Vdelta2+ and Vdelta2-negative gammadelta T cell populations were flow-sorted from peripheral blood mononuclear cells for bulk TCR repertoire analysis. Findings and caveats that apply to the study as a whole: The Malian cohort came from a small rural village of predominantly one ethnic group, limiting generalizability. Compared with the repertoires of Australian children, the Vdelta2-negative gammadelta TCR repertoires of Malian children appeared more clonally expanded, less diverse and less shared. In Vdelta2-negative gammadelta TCR repertoires, which were largely Vdelta1+, repeated controlled infections appeared to drive waves of new clonotype selection. Across time and infection, the Vgamma9/Vdelta2+ TCR repertoires showed a highly stable polyclonal makeup, with many TCRgamma sequences overlapping between individuals. Because the controlled-infection cohort was small, analysis of inter-individual variability in gammadelta T cell responses was limited.

The sample comprised gamma-delta T cells from blood. This receptor was identified in a pool of human donors (malaria-infected and uninfected, not separated). The chain is assembled from TRDV3 and TRDJ1, with TRDD3 matching 11 junction bases. The J gene, missing from TCRdb, was assigned here through DNA to germline matching. The CDR3 reads CAFIYPSYWGIASLYTDKLIF. The DNA reads TGTGCCTTTATCTACCCCTCCTACTGGGGGATAGCATCCTTGTACACCGATAAACTCATCTTT.